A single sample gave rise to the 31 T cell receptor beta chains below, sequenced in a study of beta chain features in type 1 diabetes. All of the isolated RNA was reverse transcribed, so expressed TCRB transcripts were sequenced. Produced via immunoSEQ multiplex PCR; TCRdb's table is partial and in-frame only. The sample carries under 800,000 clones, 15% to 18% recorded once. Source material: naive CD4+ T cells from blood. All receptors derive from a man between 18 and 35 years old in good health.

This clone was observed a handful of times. CDR3 region: CASKEGTGNEQFF. In DNA form, the CDR3 reads TGCGCCAGCAAAGAGGGGACTGGCAATGAGCAGTTCTTC. This chain links TRBV5-1 with TRBJ2-1; D is perhaps TRBD2 (6 bases). Germline lookup yields CDR1 SGHRS and CDR2 YFSETQ. Deletions cut 6 bases from V and 6 bases from J, with 13 bases between. This CDR3 is 13 amino acids long.

Here the CDR3 reads CAISGGQGAPNYGYTF. CDR3 bases: TGTGCCATCAGTGGGGGACAGGGAGCGCCTAACTATGGCTACACCTTC. The V call is TRBV10-3, the J call TRBJ1-2, with 9 positions matching TRBD1. CDR1 is ENHRY, CDR2 SYGVKD, per germline. The CDR3 contains 16 residues. Trimming took 4 bases from V and 0 from J; bases not matched to a gene: 6.

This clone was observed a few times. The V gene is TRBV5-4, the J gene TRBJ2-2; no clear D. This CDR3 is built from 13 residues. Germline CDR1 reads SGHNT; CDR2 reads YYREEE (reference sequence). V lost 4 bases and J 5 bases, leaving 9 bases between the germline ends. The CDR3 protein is CASSLPVTGELFF. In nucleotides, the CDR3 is TGTGCCAGCAGCCTCCCGGTTACCGGGGAGCTGTTTTTT.

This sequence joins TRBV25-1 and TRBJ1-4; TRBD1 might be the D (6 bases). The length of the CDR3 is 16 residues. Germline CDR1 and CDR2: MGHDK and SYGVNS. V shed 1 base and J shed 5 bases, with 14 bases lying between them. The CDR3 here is CASSELRGGLNEKLFF. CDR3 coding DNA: TGTGCCAGCAGTGAATTGAGAGGGGGGCTGAATGAAAAACTGTTTTTT. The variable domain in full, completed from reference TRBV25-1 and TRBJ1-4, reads EADIYQTPRYLVIGTGKKITLECSQTMGHDKMYWYQQDPGMELHLIHYSYGVNSTEKGDLSSESTVSRIRTEHFPLTLESARPSHTSQYLCASSELRGGLNEKLFFGSGTQLSVL.

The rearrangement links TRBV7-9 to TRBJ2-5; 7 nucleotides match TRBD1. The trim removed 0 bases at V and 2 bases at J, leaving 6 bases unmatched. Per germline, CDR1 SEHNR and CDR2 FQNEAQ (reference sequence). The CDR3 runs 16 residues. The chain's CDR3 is CASSLAGDRDQETQYF. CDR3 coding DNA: TGTGCCAGCAGCTTAGCAGGTGACAGGGATCAAGAGACCCAGTACTTC.

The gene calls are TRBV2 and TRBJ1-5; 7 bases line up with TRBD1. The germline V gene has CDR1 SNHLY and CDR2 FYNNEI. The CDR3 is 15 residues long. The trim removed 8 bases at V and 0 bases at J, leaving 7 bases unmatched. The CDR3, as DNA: TGTGCCAGCGGTAGGACAGGCGTTAGCAATCAGCCCCAGCATTTT. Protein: CASGRTGVSNQPQHF. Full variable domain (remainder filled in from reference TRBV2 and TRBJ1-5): EPEVTQTPSHQVTQMGQEVILRCVPISNHLYFYWYRQILGQKVEFLVSFYNNEISEKSEIFDDQFSVERPDGSNFTLKIRSTKLEDSAMYFCASGRTGVSNQPQHFGDGTRLSIL.

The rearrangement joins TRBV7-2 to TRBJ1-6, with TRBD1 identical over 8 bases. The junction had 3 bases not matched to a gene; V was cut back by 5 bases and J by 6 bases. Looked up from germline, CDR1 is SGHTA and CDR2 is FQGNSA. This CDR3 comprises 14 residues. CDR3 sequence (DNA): TGTGCCAGCAGCGCGGACAGGGTTAATTCACCCCTCCACTTT. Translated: CASSADRVNSPLHF.

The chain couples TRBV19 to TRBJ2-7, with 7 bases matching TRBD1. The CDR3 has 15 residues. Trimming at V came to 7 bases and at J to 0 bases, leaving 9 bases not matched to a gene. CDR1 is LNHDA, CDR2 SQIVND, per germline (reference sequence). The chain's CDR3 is CASTPRGQASYEQYF. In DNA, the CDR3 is TGTGCCAGTACCCCTAGAGGACAGGCCTCCTACGAGCAGTACTTC. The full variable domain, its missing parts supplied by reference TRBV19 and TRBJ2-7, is DGGITQSPKYLFRKEGQNVTLSCEQNLNHDAMYWYRQDPGQGLRLIYYSQIVNDFQKGDIAEGYSVSREKKESFPLTVTSAQKNPTAFYLCASTPRGQASYEQYFGPGTRLTVT.

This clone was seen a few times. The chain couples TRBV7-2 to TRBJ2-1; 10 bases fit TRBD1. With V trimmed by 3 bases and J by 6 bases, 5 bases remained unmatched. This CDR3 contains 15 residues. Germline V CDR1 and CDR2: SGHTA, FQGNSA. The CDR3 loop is CASSLRDRGPNEQFF. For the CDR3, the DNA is TGTGCCAGCAGCTTGCGGGACAGGGGCCCCAATGAGCAGTTCTTC.

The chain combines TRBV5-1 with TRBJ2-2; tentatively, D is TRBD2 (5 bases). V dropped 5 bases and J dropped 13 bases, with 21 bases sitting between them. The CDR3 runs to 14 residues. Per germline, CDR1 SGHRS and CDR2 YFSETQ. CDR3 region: CASRPGNLDFGLFF. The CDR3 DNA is TGCGCCAGCAGACCCGGGAATCTCGATTTTGGGCTGTTTTTT. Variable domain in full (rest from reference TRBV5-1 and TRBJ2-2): KAGVTQTPRYLIKTRGQQVTLSCSPISGHRSVSWYQQTPGQGLQFLFEYFSETQRNKGNFPGRFSGRQFSNSRSEMNVSTLELGDSALYLCASRPGNLDFGLFFGEGSRLTVL.

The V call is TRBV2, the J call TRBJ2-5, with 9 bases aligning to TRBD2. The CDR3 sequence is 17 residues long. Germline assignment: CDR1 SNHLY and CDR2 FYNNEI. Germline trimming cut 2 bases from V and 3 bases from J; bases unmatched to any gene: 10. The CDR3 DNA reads TGTGCCAGCAGTGAAAAGTCGGGTAGCGGGGGAAAAGAGACCCAGTACTTC. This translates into CASSEKSGSGGKETQYF.

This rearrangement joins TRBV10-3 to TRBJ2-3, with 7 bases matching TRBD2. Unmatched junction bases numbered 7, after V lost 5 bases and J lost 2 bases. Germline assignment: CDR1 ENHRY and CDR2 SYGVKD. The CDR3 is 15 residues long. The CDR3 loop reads CAISPVGGITDTQYF. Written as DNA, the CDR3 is TGTGCCATCAGTCCAGTCGGGGGGATCACAGATACGCAGTATTTT.

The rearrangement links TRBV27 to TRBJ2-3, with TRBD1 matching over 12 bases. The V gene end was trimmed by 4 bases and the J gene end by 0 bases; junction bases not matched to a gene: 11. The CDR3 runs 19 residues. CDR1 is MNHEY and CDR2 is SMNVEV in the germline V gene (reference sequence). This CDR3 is CASSWRGQGARLSTDTQYF. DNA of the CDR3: TGTGCCAGCAGTTGGAGGGGACAGGGGGCGAGACTCAGCACAGATACGCAGTATTTT.

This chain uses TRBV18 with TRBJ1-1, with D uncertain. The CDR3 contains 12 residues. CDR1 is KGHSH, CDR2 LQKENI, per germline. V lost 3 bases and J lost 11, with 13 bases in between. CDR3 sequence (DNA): TGTGCCAGCTCACCTTCCCGGGATCGGGCTTTCTTT. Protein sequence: CASSPSRDRAFF.

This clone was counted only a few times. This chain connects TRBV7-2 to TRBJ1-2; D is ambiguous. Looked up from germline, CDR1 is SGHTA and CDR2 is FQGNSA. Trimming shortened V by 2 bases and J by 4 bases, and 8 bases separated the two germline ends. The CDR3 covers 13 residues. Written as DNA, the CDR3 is TGTGCCAGCAGCTTAACACAGTCCTATGGCTACACCTTC. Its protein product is CASSLTQSYGYTF. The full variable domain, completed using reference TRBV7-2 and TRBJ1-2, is GAGVSQSPSNKVTEKGKDVELRCDPISGHTALYWYRQSLGQGLEFLIYFQGNSAPDKSGLPSDRFSAERTGGSVSTLTIQRTQQEDSAVYLCASSLTQSYGYTFGSGTRLTVV.

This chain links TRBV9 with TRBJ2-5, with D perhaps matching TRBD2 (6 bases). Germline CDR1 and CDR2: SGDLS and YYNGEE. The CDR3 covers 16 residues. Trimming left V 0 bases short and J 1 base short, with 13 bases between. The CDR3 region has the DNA TGTGCCAGCAGCGTAGGGACGGGGAGGACCCAAGAGACCCAGTACTTC. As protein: CASSVGTGRTQETQYF.

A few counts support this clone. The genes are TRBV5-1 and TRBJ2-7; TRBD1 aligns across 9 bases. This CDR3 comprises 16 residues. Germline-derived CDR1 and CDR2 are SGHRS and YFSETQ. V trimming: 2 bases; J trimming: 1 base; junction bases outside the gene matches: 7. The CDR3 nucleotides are TGCGCCAGCAGCTTCGGAGGGACAGGGCCTTCCTACGAGCAGTACTTC. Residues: CASSFGGTGPSYEQYF.

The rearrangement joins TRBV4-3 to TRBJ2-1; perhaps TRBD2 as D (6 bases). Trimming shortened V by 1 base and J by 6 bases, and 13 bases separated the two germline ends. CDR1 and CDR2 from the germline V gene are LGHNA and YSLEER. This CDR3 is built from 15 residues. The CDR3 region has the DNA TGCGCCAGCAGCCAAGGGGGGTGGAGGGGCAATGAGCAGTTCTTC. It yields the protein CASSQGGWRGNEQFF.

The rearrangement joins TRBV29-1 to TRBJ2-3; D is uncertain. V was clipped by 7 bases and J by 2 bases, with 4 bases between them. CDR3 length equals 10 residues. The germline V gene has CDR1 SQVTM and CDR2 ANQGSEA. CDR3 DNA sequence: TGCAGCGCGCCCACAGATACGCAGTATTTT. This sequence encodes CSAPTDTQYF.

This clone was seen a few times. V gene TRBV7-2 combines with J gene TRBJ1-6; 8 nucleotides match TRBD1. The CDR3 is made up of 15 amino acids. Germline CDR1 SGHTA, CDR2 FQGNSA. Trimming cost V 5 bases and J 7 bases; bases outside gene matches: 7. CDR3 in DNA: TGTGCCAGCAGCACTCGGACAGGGAGAAATTCACCCCTCCACTTT. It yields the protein CASSTRTGRNSPLHF.

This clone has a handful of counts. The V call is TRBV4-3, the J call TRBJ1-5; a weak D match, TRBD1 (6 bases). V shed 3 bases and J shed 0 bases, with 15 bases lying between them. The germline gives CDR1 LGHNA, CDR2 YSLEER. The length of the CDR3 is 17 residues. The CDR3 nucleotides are TGCGCCAGCAGCCAGGGCACAGGGATTTCTAGCAATCAGCCCCAGCATTTT. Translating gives CASSQGTGISSNQPQHF.

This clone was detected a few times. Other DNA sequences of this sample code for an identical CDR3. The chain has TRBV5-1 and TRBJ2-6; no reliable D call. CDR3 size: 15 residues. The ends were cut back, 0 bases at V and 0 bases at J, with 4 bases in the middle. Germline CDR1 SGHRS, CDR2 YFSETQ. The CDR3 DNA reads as TGCGCCAGCAGCTTGGACGGCTCTGGGGCCAACGTCCTGACTTTC. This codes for CASSLDGSGANVLTF.

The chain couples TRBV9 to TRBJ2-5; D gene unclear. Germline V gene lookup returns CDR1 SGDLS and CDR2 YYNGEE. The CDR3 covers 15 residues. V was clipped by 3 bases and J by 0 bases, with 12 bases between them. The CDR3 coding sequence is TGTGCCAGCAGCGCCTATTTCGCCGACCAAGAGACCCAGTACTTC. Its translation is CASSAYFADQETQYF.

The CDR3 here is CASSSQRTGGTEAFF. The DNA of the CDR3 is TGTGCCAGTAGTTCCCAACGGACGGGGGGCACTGAAGCTTTCTTT. The genes are TRBV19 and TRBJ1-1, with a tentative D call TRBD1 (5 bases). V lost 5 bases and J 4 bases, leaving 17 bases between the germline ends. The CDR3 loop spans 15 amino acids. Germline V gene lookup returns CDR1 LNHDA and CDR2 SQIVND (reference sequence). Filled out from reference TRBV19 and TRBJ1-1, the complete variable domain reads DGGITQSPKYLFRKEGQNVTLSCEQNLNHDAMYWYRQDPGQGLRLIYYSQIVNDFQKGDIAEGYSVSREKKESFPLTVTSAQKNPTAFYLCASSSQRTGGTEAFFGQGTRLTVV.

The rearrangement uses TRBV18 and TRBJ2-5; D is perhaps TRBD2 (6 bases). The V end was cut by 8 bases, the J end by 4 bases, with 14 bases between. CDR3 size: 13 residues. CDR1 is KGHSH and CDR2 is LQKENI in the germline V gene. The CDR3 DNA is TGTGCCAGCCAACTCGGGGGTTCAGAGACCCAGTACTTC. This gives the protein CASQLGGSETQYF.

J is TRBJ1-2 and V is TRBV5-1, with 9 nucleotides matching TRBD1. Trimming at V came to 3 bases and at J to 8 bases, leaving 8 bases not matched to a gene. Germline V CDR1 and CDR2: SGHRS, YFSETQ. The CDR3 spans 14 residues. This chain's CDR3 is CASSSTGQGGGYTF. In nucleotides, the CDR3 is TGCGCCAGCAGCTCTACGGGACAGGGAGGCGGCTACACCTTC.

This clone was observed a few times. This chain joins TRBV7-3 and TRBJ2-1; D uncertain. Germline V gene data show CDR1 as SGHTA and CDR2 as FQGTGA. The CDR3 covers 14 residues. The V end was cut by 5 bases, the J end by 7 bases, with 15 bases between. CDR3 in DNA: TGTGCCAGCAGCCCCCCCTATAACCCGAATGAGCAGTTCTTC. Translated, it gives CASSPPYNPNEQFF.

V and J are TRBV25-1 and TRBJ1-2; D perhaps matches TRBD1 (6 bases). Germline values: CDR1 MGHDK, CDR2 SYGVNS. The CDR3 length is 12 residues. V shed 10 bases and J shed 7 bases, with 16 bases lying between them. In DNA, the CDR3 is TGTGCCACCTTCGCAGGGGTGAGTGGCTACACCTTC. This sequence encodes CATFAGVSGYTF.

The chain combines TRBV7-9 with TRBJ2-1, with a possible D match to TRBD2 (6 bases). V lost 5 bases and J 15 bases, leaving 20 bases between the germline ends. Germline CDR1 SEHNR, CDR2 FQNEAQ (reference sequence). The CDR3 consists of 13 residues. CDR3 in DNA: TGTGCCAGCAGCGAGTATGATGGGGACTCCTCGTTCTTC. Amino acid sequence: CASSEYDGDSSFF.

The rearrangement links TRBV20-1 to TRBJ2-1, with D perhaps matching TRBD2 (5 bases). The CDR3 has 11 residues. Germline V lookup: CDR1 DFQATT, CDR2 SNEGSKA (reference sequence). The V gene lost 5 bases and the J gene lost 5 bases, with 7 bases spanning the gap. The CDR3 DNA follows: TGCAGTGCTCTAGCAAACAATGAGCAGTTCTTC. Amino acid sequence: CSALANNEQFF.

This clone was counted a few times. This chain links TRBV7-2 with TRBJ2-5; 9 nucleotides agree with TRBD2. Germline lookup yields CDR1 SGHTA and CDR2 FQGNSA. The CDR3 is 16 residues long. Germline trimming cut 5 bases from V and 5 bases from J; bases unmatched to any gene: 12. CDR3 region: CASSATGTSSPETQYF. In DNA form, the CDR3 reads TGTGCCAGCAGCGCTACCGGGACTAGCAGTCCGGAGACCCAGTACTTC.